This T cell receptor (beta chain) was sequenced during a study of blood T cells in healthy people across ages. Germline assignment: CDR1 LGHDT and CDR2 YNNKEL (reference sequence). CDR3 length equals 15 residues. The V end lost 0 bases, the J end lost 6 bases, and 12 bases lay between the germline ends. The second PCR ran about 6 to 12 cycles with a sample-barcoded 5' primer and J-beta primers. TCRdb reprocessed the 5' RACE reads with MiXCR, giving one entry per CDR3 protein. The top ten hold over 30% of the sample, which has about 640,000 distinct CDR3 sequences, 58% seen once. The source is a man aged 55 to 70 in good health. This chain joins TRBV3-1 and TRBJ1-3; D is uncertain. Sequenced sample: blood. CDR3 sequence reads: CASSQDASRENTIYF. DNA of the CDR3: TGTGCCAGCAGCCAAGATGCTTCGAGGGAAAACACCATATATTTT.